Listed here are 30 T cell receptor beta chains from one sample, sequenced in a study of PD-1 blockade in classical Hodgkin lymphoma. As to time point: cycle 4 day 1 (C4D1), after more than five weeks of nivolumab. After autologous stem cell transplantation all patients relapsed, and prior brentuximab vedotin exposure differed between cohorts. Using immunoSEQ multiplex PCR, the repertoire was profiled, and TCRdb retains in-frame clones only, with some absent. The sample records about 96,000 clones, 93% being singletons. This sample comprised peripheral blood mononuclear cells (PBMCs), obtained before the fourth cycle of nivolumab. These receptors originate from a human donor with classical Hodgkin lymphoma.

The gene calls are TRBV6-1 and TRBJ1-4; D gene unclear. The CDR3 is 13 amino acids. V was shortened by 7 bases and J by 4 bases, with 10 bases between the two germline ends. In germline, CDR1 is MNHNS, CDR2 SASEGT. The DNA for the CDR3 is TGTGCCAGCAAAAAGGACGGTAATGAAAAACTGTTTTTT. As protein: CASKKDGNEKLFF.

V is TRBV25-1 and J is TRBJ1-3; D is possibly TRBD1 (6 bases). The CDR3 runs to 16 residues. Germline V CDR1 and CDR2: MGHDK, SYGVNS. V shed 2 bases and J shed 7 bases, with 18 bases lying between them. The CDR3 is CASSEPQDRGMNTIYF. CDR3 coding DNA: TGTGCCAGCAGTGAACCCCAGGACAGAGGGATGAACACCATATATTTT.

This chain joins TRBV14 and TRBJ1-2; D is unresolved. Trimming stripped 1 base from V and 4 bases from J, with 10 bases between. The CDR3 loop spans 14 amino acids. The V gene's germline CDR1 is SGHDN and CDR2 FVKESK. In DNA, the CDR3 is TGTGCCAGCAGCCAAGTTCTGGGATTCTATGGCTACACCTTC. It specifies CASSQVLGFYGYTF.

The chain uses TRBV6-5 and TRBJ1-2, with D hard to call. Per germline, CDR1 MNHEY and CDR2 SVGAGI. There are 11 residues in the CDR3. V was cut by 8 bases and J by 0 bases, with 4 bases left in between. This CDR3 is CASRANYGYTF. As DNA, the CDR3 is TGTGCCAGCCGAGCTAACTATGGCTACACCTTC.

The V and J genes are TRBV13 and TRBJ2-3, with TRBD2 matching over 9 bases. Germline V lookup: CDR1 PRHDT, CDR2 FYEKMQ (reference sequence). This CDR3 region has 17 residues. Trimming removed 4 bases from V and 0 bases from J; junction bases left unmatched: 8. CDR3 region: CASSSTRAGGSTDTQYF. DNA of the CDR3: TGTGCCAGCAGCTCCACGCGAGCGGGAGGTAGCACAGATACGCAGTATTTT.

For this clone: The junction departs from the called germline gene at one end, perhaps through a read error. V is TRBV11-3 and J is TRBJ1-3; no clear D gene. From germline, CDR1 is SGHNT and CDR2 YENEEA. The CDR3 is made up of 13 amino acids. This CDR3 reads CASSLEFGNTIYF. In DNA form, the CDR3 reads TGTGCCAGCAGCCTAGAGTTTGGAAACACCATATATTTT.

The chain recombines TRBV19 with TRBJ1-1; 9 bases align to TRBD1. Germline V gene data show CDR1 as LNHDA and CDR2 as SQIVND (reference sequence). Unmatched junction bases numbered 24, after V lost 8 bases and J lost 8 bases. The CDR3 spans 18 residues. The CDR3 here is CASHRGFSPSGQGREAFF. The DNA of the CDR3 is TGTGCCAGTCATCGGGGTTTCAGTCCCTCGGGACAGGGAAGGGAAGCTTTCTTT.

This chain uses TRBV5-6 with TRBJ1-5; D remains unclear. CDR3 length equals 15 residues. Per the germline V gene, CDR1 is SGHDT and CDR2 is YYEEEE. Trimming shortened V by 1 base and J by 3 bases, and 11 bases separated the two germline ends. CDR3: CASSLSSGTNQPQHF. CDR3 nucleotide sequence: TGTGCCAGCAGCTTGTCGTCAGGCACCAATCAGCCCCAGCATTTT.

The CDR3 is CASSLHGTVNEKLFF. The CDR3, as DNA: TGTGCCAGCAGCTTACACGGGACAGTCAATGAAAAACTGTTTTTT. The chain has TRBV7-2 and TRBJ1-4; 7 bases agree with TRBD1. The CDR3 is 15 amino acids. CDR1 is SGHTA and CDR2 is FQGNSA in the germline V gene. Losses at the gene ends were 2 bases for V and 5 bases for J; bases not matched to a gene: 5.

The CDR3 spells CASGRGPPYEQYF. CDR3 nucleotide sequence: TGTGCCAGTGGGAGAGGGCCCCCCTACGAGCAGTACTTC. The chain recombines TRBV19 with TRBJ2-7; D is possibly TRBD2 (5 bases). Germline assignment: CDR1 LNHDA and CDR2 SQIVND (reference sequence). Trimming stripped 8 bases from V and 2 bases from J, with 13 bases between. The CDR3 runs 13 residues.

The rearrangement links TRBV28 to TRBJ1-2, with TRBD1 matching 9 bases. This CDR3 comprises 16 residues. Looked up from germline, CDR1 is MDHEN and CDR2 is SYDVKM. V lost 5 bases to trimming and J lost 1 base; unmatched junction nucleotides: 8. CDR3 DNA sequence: TGTGCCAGCAGTCAAGGACAGGGGATTTTTAACTATGGCTACACCTTC. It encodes CASSQGQGIFNYGYTF.

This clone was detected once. The CDR3 nucleotides read TGTGCCAGCAGTCCCCGACTAGCGGGAGGTGTCAACAATGAGCAGTTCTTC. The encoded protein is CASSPRLAGGVNNEQFF. V usage is TRBV27 and J usage is TRBJ2-1; 13 nucleotides align to TRBD2. The CDR3 contains 17 residues. Trimming took 5 bases from V and 5 from J; bases not matched to a gene: 9. In germline, CDR1 is MNHEY, CDR2 SMNVEV (reference sequence).

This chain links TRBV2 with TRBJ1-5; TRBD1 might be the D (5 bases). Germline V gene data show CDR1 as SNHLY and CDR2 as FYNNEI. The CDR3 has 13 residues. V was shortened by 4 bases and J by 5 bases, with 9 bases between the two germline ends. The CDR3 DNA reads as TGTGCCAGCAGTGCAGGGTTGCATCAGCCCCAGCATTTT. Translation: CASSAGLHQPQHF.

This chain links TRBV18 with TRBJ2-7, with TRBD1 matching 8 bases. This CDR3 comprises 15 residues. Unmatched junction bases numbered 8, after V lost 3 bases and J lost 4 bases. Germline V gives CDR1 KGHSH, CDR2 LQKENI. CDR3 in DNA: TGTGCCAGCTCACCTGGGACAGGTGGGCTTTACGAGCAGTACTTC. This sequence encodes CASSPGTGGLYEQYF.

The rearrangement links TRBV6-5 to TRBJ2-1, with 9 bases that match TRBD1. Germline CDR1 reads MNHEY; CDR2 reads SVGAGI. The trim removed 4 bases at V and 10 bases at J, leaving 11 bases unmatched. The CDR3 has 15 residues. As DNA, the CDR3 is TGTGCCAGCAGTTCCGACAGACAGGGGGTGGGCGAGCAGTTCTTC. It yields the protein CASSSDRQGVGEQFF.

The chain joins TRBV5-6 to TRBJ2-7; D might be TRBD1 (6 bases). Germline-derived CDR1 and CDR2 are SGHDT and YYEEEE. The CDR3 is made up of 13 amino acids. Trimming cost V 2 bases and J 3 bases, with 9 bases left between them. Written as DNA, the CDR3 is TGTGCCAGCAGCTTTGGGGGCCTCTACGAGCAGTACTTC. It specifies CASSFGGLYEQYF.

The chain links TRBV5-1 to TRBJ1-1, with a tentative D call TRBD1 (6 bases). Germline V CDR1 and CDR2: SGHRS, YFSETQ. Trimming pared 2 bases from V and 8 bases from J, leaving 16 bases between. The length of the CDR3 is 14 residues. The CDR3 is CASSLSPAGAEAFF. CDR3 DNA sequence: TGCGCCAGCAGCTTAAGTCCGGCAGGGGCGGAAGCTTTCTTT.

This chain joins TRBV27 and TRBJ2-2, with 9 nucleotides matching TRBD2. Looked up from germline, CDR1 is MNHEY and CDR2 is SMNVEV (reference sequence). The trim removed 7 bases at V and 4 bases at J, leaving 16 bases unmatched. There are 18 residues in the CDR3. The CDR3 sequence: CASKEEPSGAPGTGELFF. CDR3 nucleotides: TGTGCCAGCAAAGAAGAGCCTAGCGGGGCACCTGGCACCGGGGAGCTGTTTTTT.

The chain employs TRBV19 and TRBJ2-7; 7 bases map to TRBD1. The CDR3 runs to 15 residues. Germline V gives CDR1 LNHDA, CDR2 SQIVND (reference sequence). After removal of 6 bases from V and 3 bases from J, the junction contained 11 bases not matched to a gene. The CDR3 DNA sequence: TGTGCCAGTAGCCGTAACAGGGGTTCCGGCTACGAGCAGTACTTC. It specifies CASSRNRGSGYEQYF.

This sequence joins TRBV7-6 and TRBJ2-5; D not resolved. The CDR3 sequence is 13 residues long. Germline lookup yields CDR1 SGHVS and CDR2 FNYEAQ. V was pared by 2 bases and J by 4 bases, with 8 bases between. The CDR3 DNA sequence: TGTGCCAGCAGCTTAAGGGTGCCAGAGACCCAGTACTTC. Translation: CASSLRVPETQYF.

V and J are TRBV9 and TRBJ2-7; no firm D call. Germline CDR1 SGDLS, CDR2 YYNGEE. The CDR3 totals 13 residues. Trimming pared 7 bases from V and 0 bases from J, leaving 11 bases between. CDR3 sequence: CASGGRSSYEQYF. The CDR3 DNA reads TGTGCCAGCGGCGGACGGAGCTCCTACGAGCAGTACTTC.

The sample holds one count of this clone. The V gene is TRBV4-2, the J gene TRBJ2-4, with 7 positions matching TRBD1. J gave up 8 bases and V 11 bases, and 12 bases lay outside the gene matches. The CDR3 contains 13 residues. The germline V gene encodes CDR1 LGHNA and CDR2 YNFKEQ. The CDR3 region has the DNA TGTGCCTCCCAGGGGGACGAGACGGACATTCAGTACTTC. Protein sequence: CASQGDETDIQYF.

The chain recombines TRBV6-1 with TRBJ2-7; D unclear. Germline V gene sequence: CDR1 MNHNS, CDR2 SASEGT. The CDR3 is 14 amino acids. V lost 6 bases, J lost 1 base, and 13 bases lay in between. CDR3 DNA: TGTGCCAGCAGGGGCCTTTATGGGTCCTACGAGCAGTACTTC. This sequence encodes CASRGLYGSYEQYF.

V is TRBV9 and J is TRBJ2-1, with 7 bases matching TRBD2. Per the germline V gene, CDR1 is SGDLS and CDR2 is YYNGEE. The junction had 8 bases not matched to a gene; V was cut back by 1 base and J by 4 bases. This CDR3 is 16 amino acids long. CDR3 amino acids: CASSVRWEGPYNEQFF. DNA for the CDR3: TGTGCCAGCAGCGTACGGTGGGAGGGCCCTTACAATGAGCAGTTCTTC.

CDR3 protein: CASGGTDIETQYF. CDR3 in DNA: TGTGCCAGCGGCGGGACAGACATAGAGACCCAGTACTTC. This chain connects TRBV11-2 to TRBJ2-5; D possibly corresponds to TRBD1 (7 bases). With 8 bases removed from V and 4 bases from J, the gap between germline ends came to 14 bases. The germline V gene encodes CDR1 SGHAT and CDR2 FQNNGV. There are 13 residues in the CDR3. Using reference TRBV11-2 and TRBJ2-5 for the parts outside the CDR3, the full variable domain is EAGVAQSPRYKIIEKRQSVAFWCNPISGHATLYWYQQILGQGPKLLIQFQNNGVVDDSQLPKDRFSAERLKGVDSTLKIQPAKLEDSAVYLCASGGTDIETQYFGPGTRLLVL.

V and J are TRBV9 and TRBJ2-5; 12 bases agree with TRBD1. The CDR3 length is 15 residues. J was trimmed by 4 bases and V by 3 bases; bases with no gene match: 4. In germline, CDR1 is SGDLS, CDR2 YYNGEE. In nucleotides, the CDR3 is TGTGCCAGCAGCGCACAGGGACAGGGGGCAGAGACCCAGTACTTC. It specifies CASSAQGQGAETQYF.

This chain's CDR3 is CASRLGTAQREQYF. The CDR3 region has the DNA TGTGCCAGCAGACTCGGGACAGCCCAACGGGAGCAGTACTTC. The gene calls are TRBV7-6 and TRBJ2-7; TRBD1 aligns across 7 bases. Germline V gives CDR1 SGHVS, CDR2 FNYEAQ. V gave up 6 bases and J gave up 7 bases; unmatched junction bases: 12. The CDR3 contains 14 residues.

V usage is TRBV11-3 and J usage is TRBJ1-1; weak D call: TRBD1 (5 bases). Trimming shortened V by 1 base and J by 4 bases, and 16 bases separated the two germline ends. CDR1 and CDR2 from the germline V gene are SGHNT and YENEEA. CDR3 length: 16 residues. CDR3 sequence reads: CASSLGWSGGGTEAFF. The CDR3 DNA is TGTGCCAGCAGCTTAGGTTGGTCGGGGGGTGGCACTGAAGCTTTCTTT. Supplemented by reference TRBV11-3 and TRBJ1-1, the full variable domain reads EAGVVQSPRYKIIEKKQPVAFWCNPISGHNTLYWYLQNLGQGPELLIRYENEEAVDDSQLPKDRFSAERLKGVDSTLKIQPAELGDSAVYLCASSLGWSGGGTEAFFGQGTRLTVV.

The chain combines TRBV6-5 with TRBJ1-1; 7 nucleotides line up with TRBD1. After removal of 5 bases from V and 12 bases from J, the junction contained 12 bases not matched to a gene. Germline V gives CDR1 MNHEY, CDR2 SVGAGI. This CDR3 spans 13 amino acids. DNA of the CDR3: TGTGCCAGCAGTGAGAGACAGGGAAAGTGGACTTTCTTT. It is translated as CASSERQGKWTFF.

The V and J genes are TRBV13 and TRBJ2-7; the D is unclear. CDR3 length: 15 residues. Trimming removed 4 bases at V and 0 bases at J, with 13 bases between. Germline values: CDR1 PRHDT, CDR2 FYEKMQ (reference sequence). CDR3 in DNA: TGTGCCAGCAGCTCGCTCGTCGTGAGCTCCTACGAGCAGTACTTC. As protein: CASSSLVVSSYEQYF.